This T cell receptor beta chain is from a study of blood T cells in healthy people across ages. The CDR3 runs to 14 residues. With 3 bases clipped from V and 6 bases from J, the junction kept 9 bases outside the gene matches. CDR1 and CDR2 from the germline V gene are DFQATT and SNEGSKA (reference sequence). Through a sample-barcoded 5' primer and a J-beta primer mix, a second PCR was run for roughly 7 to 12 cycles. A template-switch adaptor containing 12 random nucleotides labeled each cDNA molecule. In TCRdb, the 5' RACE reads were re-called with MiXCR into one record per CDR3 protein. The sample yields roughly 1.5 million distinct CDR3 sequences, under 55% seen once. This clonotype was picked up a small number of times.

This chain connects TRBV20-1 to TRBJ1-2; 8 positions agree with TRBD1. The receptor's source is a woman aged 18 to 35 in good health. The sample was blood. CDR3 nucleotides: TGCAGTGCTAGTACCCCTGGACAGGGCGATGGCTACACCTTC. Translating gives CSASTPGQGDGYTF.